This T cell receptor (beta chain) is drawn from a study of control samples from healthy donors and cancer patients. CDR1 MDHEN and CDR2 SYDVKM come from the germline V gene. The V gene end was trimmed by 8 bases and the J gene end by 2 bases; junction bases not matched to a gene: 10. This CDR3 is built from 15 residues. TCRdb's copy holds only in-frame clones and misses some; the assay was immunoSEQ multiplex PCR. The sample includes about 170,000 clones, about 90% seen only once; the top ten take around 12%. The sequence was collected from a young man in good health. The chain couples TRBV28 to TRBJ1-1; 8 bases are a match to TRBD1. Sequenced material: blood. This CDR3 reads CASPAGTGINTEAFF. The CDR3 region has the DNA TGTGCCAGCCCAGCCGGGACAGGAATTAACACTGAAGCTTTCTTT.